This T cell receptor beta chain was obtained from a study of CXCR3-negative and CXCR3-positive naive CD8 T cells. Researchers sorted a few hundred thousand cells of each CD8+ T cell subset in triplicate. CD45RO-CCR7+CD27+CD95- expression identified naive CD8+ T cells. Germline loops: CDR1 SGHRS, CDR2 YFSETQ. CDR3 size: 15 residues. The authors made the TRB cDNA libraries by 5' RACE using UMI labels. No DNA is given; TCRdb re-called the 5' RACE reads and lists each CDR3 protein once. The sample includes 75,000 to 95,000 distinct CDR3 sequences. Sequencing used naive CXCR3- CD8+ T cells from blood. Sample subset: CD45RO-CCR7+CD27+CD95- naive CD8+ T cells lacking CXCR3 (TNR3-). The receptor was derived from a human donor in good health. Some clones in this sample may be carry-over from other donors' samples. The rearrangement uses TRBV5-1 and TRBJ2-1; TCRdb names TRBD2, which stays unverified in the absence of DNA. CDR3 sequence: CASSYGGASSSEQFF.